The next 30 T cell receptor beta chains were all read from a single sample in a study of blood T cell repertoires in COVID-19. The assay was immunoSEQ multiplex PCR, and TCRdb's table has in-frame clones only and misses some. This sample has about 220,000 clones; 82% occur once, and the top ten carry about 4.8%. The sequenced sample was peripheral blood. These receptors were obtained from a woman aged 70 to 79 with COVID-19, enrolled during active disease.

This clone was counted a few times. V is TRBV24-1 and J is TRBJ2-1; 9 bases fit TRBD2. V lost 5 bases and J lost 5; bases outside the gene matches: 6. Germline V gene lookup returns CDR1 KGHDR and CDR2 SFDVKD. There are 15 residues in the CDR3. The CDR3 sequence: CATSAPSGVHNEQFF. In DNA form, the CDR3 reads TGTGCCACCAGTGCCCCTAGCGGGGTGCACAATGAGCAGTTCTTC.

This rearrangement joins TRBV19 to TRBJ1-2; TRBD1 matches at 7 bases. The CDR3 is made up of 15 amino acids. Trimming removed 6 bases from V and 0 bases from J; junction bases left unmatched: 7. The germline gives CDR1 LNHDA, CDR2 SQIVND (reference sequence). In DNA, the CDR3 is TGTGCCAGTAGAGCGACAGGGACCACTAACTATGGCTACACCTTC. Translating gives CASRATGTTNYGYTF.

The J gene is TRBJ1-1, the V gene TRBV28, with 8 bases lining up with TRBD1. Germline CDR1 reads MDHEN; CDR2 reads SYDVKM. Trimming removed 7 bases from V and 3 bases from J; junction bases left unmatched: 7. This CDR3 is built from 14 residues. The CDR3 here is CASKGTGVYTEAFF. The CDR3 DNA is TGTGCCAGCAAAGGGACAGGAGTTTACACTGAAGCTTTCTTT.

V is TRBV6-5 and J is TRBJ1-4; 9 positions agree with TRBD1. The CDR3 is 15 amino acids. CDR1 and CDR2 from the germline V gene are MNHEY and SVGAGI. V lost 2 bases, J lost 7 bases, and 5 bases stayed unmatched. CDR3 bases: TGTGCCAGCAGTTACGACGACAGGGGGGGTGAAAAACTGTTTTTT. Amino acids: CASSYDDRGGEKLFF.

The chain uses TRBV30 and TRBJ2-1; D may be TRBD2 (6 bases). The V end was cut by 1 base, the J end by 4 bases, with 20 bases between. The CDR3 has 17 amino acids. The V gene's germline CDR1 is GTSNPN and CDR2 SVGIG (reference sequence). CDR3 amino acids: CAWSALRGRAGYNEQFF. CDR3 nucleotide sequence: TGTGCCTGGAGTGCCCTTCGGGGCAGGGCGGGATACAATGAGCAGTTCTTC.

The chain carries TRBV7-2 and TRBJ2-1; no clear D. CDR3 length equals 14 residues. Looked up from germline, CDR1 is SGHTA and CDR2 is FQGNSA. Trimming shortened V by 6 bases and J by 1 base, and 10 bases separated the two germline ends. Written as DNA, the CDR3 is TGTGCCAGCAGTTATATTTCTTCCTACAATGAGCAGTTCTTC. It encodes CASSYISSYNEQFF.

This clone was seen a handful of times. The chain uses TRBV2 and TRBJ1-5, with D maybe TRBD1 (5 bases). CDR3 length equals 13 residues. Trimming left V 6 bases short and J 2 bases short, with 8 bases between. Germline CDR1 is SNHLY and CDR2 is FYNNEI. Here the CDR3 reads CASRGLGNQPQHF. DNA of the CDR3: TGTGCCAGCAGGGGACTCGGCAATCAGCCCCAGCATTTT.

The chain couples TRBV29-1 to TRBJ1-3, with D possibly being TRBD1 (6 bases). CDR1 and CDR2 from the germline V gene are SQVTM and ANQGSEA. V was cut by 3 bases and J by 4 bases, with 7 bases left in between. The length of the CDR3 is 12 residues. CDR3 bases: TGCAGCGTTGAGACAGGAGGAAACACCATATATTTT. It translates to CSVETGGNTIYF.

In this sample, this clone turned up a few times. This rearrangement joins TRBV4-3 to TRBJ2-7, with D perhaps matching TRBD2 (5 bases). The germline gives CDR1 LGHNA, CDR2 YSLEER. V lost 1 base and J 4 bases, leaving 11 bases between the germline ends. The CDR3 runs 14 residues. As DNA, the CDR3 is TGCGCCAGCAGCCAAGCTCCCGGGATATACGAGCAGTACTTC. Its translation: CASSQAPGIYEQYF.

This chain uses TRBV25-1 with TRBJ2-5; D is possibly TRBD1 (6 bases). Trimming removed 3 bases at V and 5 bases at J, with 16 bases between. The CDR3 is 15 amino acids. Germline V gives CDR1 MGHDK, CDR2 SYGVNS. CDR3 DNA: TGTGCCAGCAGTGAGGCGCGAGGGCAGGGGGAGACCCAGTACTTC. This encodes CASSEARGQGETQYF.

For the CDR3, the DNA is TGTGCCAGCAGACTATCCACCACTGAAGCTTTCTTT. It encodes CASRLSTTEAFF. The gene calls are TRBV28 and TRBJ1-1; D uncertain. The germline V gene encodes CDR1 MDHEN and CDR2 SYDVKM. V was clipped by 6 bases and J by 4 bases, with 9 bases between them. CDR3 length: 12 amino acids. The full variable domain, in which reference TRBV28 and TRBJ1-1 provide the parts outside the CDR3, is DVKVTQSSRYLVKRTGEKVFLECVQDMDHENMFWYRQDPGLGLRLIYFSYDVKMKEKGDIPEGYSVSREKKERFSLILESASTNQTSMYLCASRLSTTEAFFGQGTRLTVV.

The chain has TRBV6-5 and TRBJ2-7; D unresolved. Germline V gives CDR1 MNHEY, CDR2 SVGAGI. V gave up 6 bases and J gave up 0 bases, with 15 bases separating them. This CDR3 has 15 residues. Here the CDR3 DNA reads TGTGCCAGCAGCTCCAGTTGGTCCGTCTCCTACGAGCAGTACTTC. Its translation is CASSSSWSVSYEQYF.

The CDR3: CASRGDISETQYF. CDR3 nucleotide sequence: TGTGCCAGCAGAGGGGACATTTCAGAGACCCAGTACTTC. The chain uses TRBV7-2 and TRBJ2-5; tentatively, D is TRBD1 (6 bases). The CDR3 extends over 13 amino acids. Germline V gives CDR1 SGHTA, CDR2 FQGNSA. V lost 6 bases and J 4 bases, leaving 12 bases between the germline ends.

The genes are TRBV9 and TRBJ1-1, with 10 nucleotides matching TRBD1. Germline CDR1 SGDLS, CDR2 YYNGEE. CDR3 length: 15 amino acids. J was trimmed by 4 bases and V by 2 bases; bases with no gene match: 5. CDR3 bases: TGTGCCAGCAGCGTGGGACAGGGGCCCGGCACTGAAGCTTTCTTT. It yields the protein CASSVGQGPGTEAFF.

V is TRBV28 and J is TRBJ2-7; 9 nucleotides line up with TRBD2. Germline V gene data show CDR1 as MDHEN and CDR2 as SYDVKM. Trimming removed 6 bases from V and 4 bases from J; junction bases left unmatched: 10. CDR3 length: 15 residues. CDR3 residues: CASRKTSGGNYEQYF. The CDR3 DNA reads TGTGCCAGCAGGAAGACTAGCGGTGGGAATTACGAGCAGTACTTC.

The V call is TRBV5-1, the J call TRBJ2-3, with TRBD1 as a possible D gene (6 bases). CDR3 length equals 14 residues. Trimming left V 4 bases short and J 2 bases short, with 11 bases between. Germline V gene lookup returns CDR1 SGHRS and CDR2 YFSETQ. The CDR3, as DNA: TGCGCCAGCAGCCGGACAGCAATCACAGATACGCAGTATTTT. This translates into CASSRTAITDTQYF.

The V gene is TRBV6-5, the J gene TRBJ1-2; D unclear. The CDR3 is made up of 14 amino acids. The germline V gene encodes CDR1 MNHEY and CDR2 SVGAGI. Trimming removed 10 bases from V and 6 bases from J, with 21 bases in between. CDR3 sequence (DNA): TGTGCCACCAATTACGGGCCCAGCCTAAATGGCTACACCTTC. Translated, it gives CATNYGPSLNGYTF.

This clone was observed at least ten times. The V call is TRBV19, the J call TRBJ2-2; TRBD2 agrees at 7 bases. The length of the CDR3 is 15 residues. Germline-derived CDR1 and CDR2 are LNHDA and SQIVND (reference sequence). V shed 7 bases, J shed 1 base, and the junction held 6 bases outside the gene matches. The chain's CDR3 is CASKITGGNTGELFF. The CDR3 bases are TGTGCCAGTAAGATAACGGGGGGGAACACCGGGGAGCTGTTTTTT.

This rearrangement joins TRBV28 to TRBJ1-2, with TRBD1 as a possible D gene (6 bases). The V and J ends lost 6 bases and 7 bases respectively, with 15 bases between them. This CDR3 has 13 residues. Germline V gene data show CDR1 as MDHEN and CDR2 as SYDVKM. The CDR3 loop reads CASSLPDRPGYTF. Written as DNA, the CDR3 is TGTGCCAGCAGCCTTCCCGACAGGCCTGGCTACACCTTC.

The chain has TRBV5-1 and TRBJ1-6; D is possibly TRBD1 (5 bases). The CDR3 runs to 13 residues. Per the germline V gene, CDR1 is SGHRS and CDR2 is YFSETQ. The ends were cut back, 7 bases at V and 8 bases at J, with 13 bases in the middle. Here the CDR3 reads CASRRGLDSPLHF. The CDR3 DNA follows: TGCGCCAGCCGGCGGGGCTTGGATTCACCCCTCCACTTT.

V and J are TRBV2 and TRBJ2-1; 8 positions match TRBD2. Germline V gene data show CDR1 as SNHLY and CDR2 as FYNNEI. V lost 10 bases to trimming and J lost 8 bases; unmatched junction nucleotides: 16. The CDR3 has 15 residues. CDR3 amino acids: CATQLADLKGDEQFF. In nucleotides, the CDR3 is TGTGCCACCCAACTAGCGGACCTCAAGGGCGATGAGCAGTTCTTC.

This chain links TRBV7-9 with TRBJ1-1; D is unclear. Deletions cut 10 bases from V and 2 bases from J, with 14 bases between. CDR1 SEHNR and CDR2 FQNEAQ come from the germline V gene (reference sequence). The CDR3 is 13 amino acids. This CDR3 is CAIDDNPNTEAFF. The CDR3 DNA reads as TGTGCCATCGACGACAACCCTAACACTGAAGCTTTCTTT.

The gene calls are TRBV24-1 and TRBJ2-5; perhaps TRBD1 as D (6 bases). The CDR3 consists of 14 residues. The germline V and J ends were trimmed by 4 bases and 5 bases, with 13 bases remaining between them. Per the germline V gene, CDR1 is KGHDR and CDR2 is SFDVKD. The CDR3 DNA reads as TGTGCCACCAGTGAACCCACAGGGTGGGAGACCCAGTACTTC. Translated, it gives CATSEPTGWETQYF.

This chain joins TRBV19 and TRBJ2-7; 15 bases line up with TRBD2. Trimming at V came to 5 bases and at J to 1 base, leaving 3 bases not matched to a gene. CDR1 is LNHDA and CDR2 is SQIVND in the germline V gene (reference sequence). This CDR3 is 16 amino acids long. This chain's CDR3 is CASSVGTSGRSYEQYF. CDR3 nucleotides: TGTGCCAGTAGTGTCGGGACTAGCGGGAGGTCCTACGAGCAGTACTTC.

J is TRBJ2-1 and V is TRBV29-1, with D unclear. This CDR3 spans 11 amino acids. Germline CDR1 reads SQVTM; CDR2 reads ANQGSEA. Trimming pared 7 bases from V and 4 bases from J, leaving 8 bases between. This CDR3 reads CSGSHYNEQFF. CDR3 bases: TGCAGCGGCTCACATTACAATGAGCAGTTCTTC.

The J gene is TRBJ2-7, the V gene TRBV5-1; 12 positions agree with TRBD2. The CDR3 contains 14 residues. The trim removed 0 bases at V and 5 bases at J, leaving 0 bases unmatched. Germline V CDR1 and CDR2: SGHRS, YFSETQ. The CDR3 DNA reads TGCGCCAGCAGCTTGGGACTAGCGGGAGACGAGCAGTACTTC. The encoded protein is CASSLGLAGDEQYF. The variable domain in full, with the rest retrieved from reference TRBV5-1 and TRBJ2-7, is KAGVTQTPRYLIKTRGQQVTLSCSPISGHRSVSWYQQTPGQGLQFLFEYFSETQRNKGNFPGRFSGRQFSNSRSEMNVSTLELGDSALYLCASSLGLAGDEQYFGPGTRLTVT.

V is TRBV30 and J is TRBJ1-5, with TRBD1 as a possible D gene (6 bases). The CDR3 runs 13 residues. Germline CDR1 GTSNPN, CDR2 SVGIG (reference sequence). V was shortened by 3 bases and J by 5 bases, with 11 bases between the two germline ends. The DNA of the CDR3 is TGTGCCTGGAGCAGGGGCGCGGATCAGCCCCAGCATTTT. Translating it yields CAWSRGADQPQHF.

Ten or more counts support this clone. The chain couples TRBV18 to TRBJ2-1; TRBD2 is a possible D gene (5 bases). CDR3 size: 16 residues. V was clipped by 0 bases and J by 1 base, with 10 bases between them. CDR1 KGHSH and CDR2 LQKENI come from the germline V gene. DNA for the CDR3: TGTGCCAGCTCACCACCAGGGAGCCCGTCCTACAATGAGCAGTTCTTC. Its protein is CASSPPGSPSYNEQFF.

The chain couples TRBV7-2 to TRBJ2-2, with D possibly being TRBD2 (6 bases). The CDR3 loop spans 16 amino acids. Germline values: CDR1 SGHTA, CDR2 FQGNSA. V lost 3 bases, J lost 0 bases, and 11 bases lay in between. For the CDR3, the DNA is TGTGCCAGCAGCTTCTCCAGCGGGTCGAACACCGGGGAGCTGTTTTTT. Amino acids: CASSFSSGSNTGELFF.

This clone was counted a few times. The V call is TRBV6-2 or TRBV6-3, the J call TRBJ1-5; D might be TRBD1 (5 bases). This CDR3 spans 15 amino acids. Germline-derived CDR1 and CDR2 are MNHEY and SVGEGT. Trimming left V 2 bases short and J 0 bases short, with 8 bases between. The CDR3 reads CASSYAGNSNQPQHF. For the CDR3, the DNA is TGTGCCAGCAGTTACGCAGGGAATAGCAATCAGCCCCAGCATTTT.